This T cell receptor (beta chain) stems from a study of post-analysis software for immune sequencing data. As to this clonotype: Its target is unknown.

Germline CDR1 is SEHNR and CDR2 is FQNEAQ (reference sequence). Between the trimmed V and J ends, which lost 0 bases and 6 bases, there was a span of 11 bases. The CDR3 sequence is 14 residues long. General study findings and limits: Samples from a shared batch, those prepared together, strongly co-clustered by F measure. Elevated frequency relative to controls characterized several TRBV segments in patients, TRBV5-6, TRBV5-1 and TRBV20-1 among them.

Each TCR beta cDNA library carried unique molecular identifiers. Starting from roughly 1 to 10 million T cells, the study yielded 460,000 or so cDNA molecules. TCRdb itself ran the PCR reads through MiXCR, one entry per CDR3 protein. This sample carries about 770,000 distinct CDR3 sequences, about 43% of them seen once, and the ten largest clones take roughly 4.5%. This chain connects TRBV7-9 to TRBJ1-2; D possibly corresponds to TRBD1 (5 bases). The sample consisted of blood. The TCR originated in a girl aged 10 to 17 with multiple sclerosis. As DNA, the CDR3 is TGTGCCAGCAGCTTAGCCGCAGGGAGGGATGGCTACACCTTC. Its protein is CASSLAAGRDGYTF. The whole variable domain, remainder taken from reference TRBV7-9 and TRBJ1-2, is DTGVSQNPRHKITKRGQNVTFRCDPISEHNRLYWYRQTLGQGPEFLTYFQNEAQLEKSRLLSDRFSAERPKGSFSTLEIQRTEQGDSAMYLCASSLAAGRDGYTFGSGTRLTVV.